A single sample is the source of the 12 T cell receptor beta chains below, sequenced in a study of blood T cells in healthy people across ages. A second roughly 6 to 11 cycle PCR used barcoded and J-beta primers. One entry per CDR3 protein results from TCRdb running MiXCR on the 5' RACE reads. The repertoire has about 1.1 million distinct CDR3 sequences, roughly two fifths of them found once; the top ten carry around 14%. What was sequenced was blood. These receptors all stem from a man aged 18-30 years in good health.

This clonotype appeared a few times. The V call is TRBV6-5, the J call TRBJ2-5, with 12 bases lining up with TRBD1. CDR3 length: 14 amino acids. Losses at the gene ends were 5 bases for V and 11 bases for J; bases not matched to a gene: 9. Per the germline V gene, CDR1 is MNHEY and CDR2 is SVGAGI. CDR3 nucleotide sequence: TGTGCCAGCAGTGTGGGACAGGGGGCAGGTGAGCAGTACTTC. Amino acids: CASSVGQGAGEQYF.

The chain is built from TRBV5-1 and TRBJ1-2, with TRBD1 as a possible D gene (5 bases). With 3 bases removed from V and 6 bases from J, the gap between germline ends came to 12 bases. Looked up from germline, CDR1 is SGHRS and CDR2 is YFSETQ. The CDR3 contains 13 residues. The CDR3 nucleotides are TGCGCCAGCAGCTGGGCGGGGACTAATGGCTACACCTTC. Encoded protein: CASSWAGTNGYTF.

This clonotype was found a few times. The chain carries TRBV20-1 and TRBJ2-5; D may be TRBD1 or TRBD2 (6 bases each). Deletions cut 6 bases from V and 2 bases from J, with 13 bases between. Germline lookup yields CDR1 DFQATT and CDR2 SNEGSKA (reference sequence). This CDR3 region has 13 residues. CDR3 region: CSAIRGDQETQYF. DNA of the CDR3: TGCAGTGCCATAAGGGGGGATCAAGAGACCCAGTACTTC.

This clonotype was detected a few times. The genes are TRBV5-1 and TRBJ2-5, with D hard to call. This CDR3 comprises 15 residues. CDR1 is SGHRS, CDR2 YFSETQ, per germline. The V end lost 2 bases, the J end lost 1 base, and 12 bases lay between the germline ends. The CDR3 region has the DNA TGCGCCAGCAGCTTCAGATATCCCGCCCAAGAGACCCAGTACTTC. Translation gives CASSFRYPAQETQYF.

V is TRBV7-3 and J is TRBJ1-2; tentative D call: TRBD1 (5 bases). CDR3 length equals 16 residues. CDR1 is SGHTA and CDR2 is FQGTGA in the germline V gene. Trimming stripped 3 bases from V and 4 bases from J, with 18 bases between. The CDR3 coding sequence is TGTGCCAGCAGCTTCCCCGGGACGGAGTCAACCTATGGCTACACCTTC. It specifies CASSFPGTESTYGYTF.

This clonotype was seen ten or more times. This chain connects TRBV20-1 to TRBJ2-4; tentative D call: TRBD1 (6 bases). Germline V gene data show CDR1 as DFQATT and CDR2 as SNEGSKA (reference sequence). The CDR3 consists of 14 residues. V lost 0 bases, J lost 8 bases, and 14 bases lay in between. The CDR3 sequence is CSARDLGAPDIQYF. In DNA form, the CDR3 reads TGCAGTGCTAGAGATCTGGGGGCGCCCGACATTCAGTACTTC.

The gene calls are TRBV12-3 or TRBV12-4 and TRBJ2-3; TRBD2 aligns across 8 bases. Trimming cost V 7 bases and J 5 bases; bases outside gene matches: 8. This CDR3 is built from 14 residues. The CDR3 protein is CASKNGGAVDTQYF. The CDR3 coding sequence is TGTGCCAGCAAAAACGGGGGGGCGGTAGATACGCAGTATTTT.

The gene calls are TRBV6-5 and TRBJ1-4; a weak D match, TRBD1 (5 bases). V lost 4 bases, J lost 7 bases, and 10 bases lay in between. Per germline, CDR1 MNHEY and CDR2 SVGAGI. The CDR3 runs 13 residues. In DNA, the CDR3 is TGTGCCAGCAGTTTAATTGGGGGTGAAAAACTGTTTTTT. Its translation: CASSLIGGEKLFF.

This clonotype has just a few counts. The chain carries TRBV28 and TRBJ1-4; the D is unclear. The J call may be in error: the DNA end matches TRBJ2-2 better. This CDR3 comprises 12 residues. CDR1 and CDR2 (germline): MDHEN, SYDVKM. The CDR3: CASRKSTGELFF. The CDR3 DNA is TGTGCCAGCAGGAAAAGTACAGGGGAGCTGTTTTTT.

The chain couples TRBV7-9 to TRBJ1-1; 9 nucleotides match TRBD1. The V gene end was trimmed by 5 bases and the J gene end by 7 bases; junction bases not matched to a gene: 14. Germline lookup yields CDR1 SEHNR and CDR2 FQNEAQ (reference sequence). The CDR3 has 16 amino acids. CDR3 sequence (DNA): TGTGCCAGCAGCCTAGGTCCCCTACAGGGGGCAAATGAAGCTTTCTTT. Protein product: CASSLGPLQGANEAFF. Drawing the rest from reference TRBV7-9 and TRBJ1-1, the complete variable domain is DTGVSQNPRHKITKRGQNVTFRCDPISEHNRLYWYRQTLGQGPEFLTYFQNEAQLEKSRLLSDRFSAERPKGSFSTLEIQRTEQGDSAMYLCASSLGPLQGANEAFFGQGTRLTVV.

V gene TRBV5-6 combines with J gene TRBJ2-2; either TRBD1 or TRBD2 may fit D (5 bases each). Trimming took off 3 bases at V and 6 bases at J, with 12 bases between the two ends. Germline V lookup: CDR1 SGHDT, CDR2 YYEEEE. The CDR3 spans 14 residues. The CDR3 nucleotides read TGTGCCAGCAGCTACGGGACGAAAGCCGGGGAGCTGTTTTTT. Its translation is CASSYGTKAGELFF.

The genes are TRBV6-5 and TRBJ2-2; a possible D gene is TRBD1 (5 bases). CDR3 size: 15 residues. Trimming took 4 bases from V and 3 from J, leaving 12 bases between them. The germline V gene encodes CDR1 MNHEY and CDR2 SVGAGI. The CDR3 is CASSSTDPHTGELFF. Written as DNA, the CDR3 is TGTGCCAGCAGTTCGACAGACCCACACACCGGGGAGCTGTTTTTT.